What follows are 13 T cell receptor beta chains derived from one specimen sequenced in a study of blood T cell repertoires in COVID-19. Some clones are missing from TCRdb's copy, which holds only in-frame ones; the method was immunoSEQ multiplex PCR. The data show approximately 150,000 clones, roughly 81% seen once. Sequences were obtained from peripheral blood. These receptor sequences come from a woman aged 50 to 65 with COVID-19, enrolled during active disease.

CDR3 amino acids: CASTRGVGEKLFF. The CDR3 DNA reads as TGTGCCAGCACTCGGGGGGTCGGTGAAAAACTGTTTTTT. J is TRBJ1-4 and V is TRBV2, with a weak D call TRBD1 (5 bases). Germline V gives CDR1 SNHLY, CDR2 FYNNEI. Deletions cut 7 bases from V and 7 bases from J, with 13 bases between. CDR3 length equals 13 residues. The entire variable domain, with the rest obtained from reference TRBV2 and TRBJ1-4, is as follows: EPEVTQTPSHQVTQMGQEVILRCVPISNHLYFYWYRQILGQKVEFLVSFYNNEISEKSEIFDDQFSVERPDGSNFTLKIRSTKLEDSAMYFCASTRGVGEKLFFGSGTQLSVL.

The chain links TRBV5-1 to TRBJ2-3; weak D call: TRBD1 (5 bases). This CDR3 has 15 amino acids. Per the germline V gene, CDR1 is SGHRS and CDR2 is YFSETQ. The ends were cut back, 2 bases at V and 6 bases at J, with 16 bases in the middle. For the CDR3, the DNA is TGCGCCAGCAGCTTCGATGGGCAGGGTACGGATACGCAGTATTTT. Translating gives CASSFDGQGTDTQYF.

The V gene is TRBV28, the J gene TRBJ2-1; D might be TRBD2 (6 bases). CDR3 length: 14 amino acids. V lost 6 bases and J lost 9, with 18 bases in between. Germline V gives CDR1 MDHEN, CDR2 SYDVKM. CDR3 in amino acids: CASREGGVDGEQFF. The CDR3 region has the DNA TGTGCCAGCAGGGAGGGCGGGGTTGACGGTGAGCAGTTCTTC.

The chain couples TRBV5-1 to TRBJ2-4; a possible D gene is TRBD2 (6 bases). Germline CDR1 SGHRS, CDR2 YFSETQ. The CDR3 has 13 amino acids. Trimming left V 0 bases short and J 9 bases short, with 10 bases between. The CDR3 is CASSLAGVSIQYF. The CDR3 DNA follows: TGCGCCAGCAGCTTGGCGGGGGTGAGCATTCAGTACTTC.

The chain has TRBV18 and TRBJ2-4, with 8 bases matching TRBD2. CDR1 is KGHSH, CDR2 LQKENI, per germline. The CDR3 totals 14 residues. The trim removed 0 bases at V and 7 bases at J, leaving 2 bases unmatched. DNA for the CDR3: TGTGCCAGCTCACCACCCGGGGGGGCGAACATTCAGTACTTC. Its protein product is CASSPPGGANIQYF. The variable domain in full, with the rest retrieved from reference TRBV18 and TRBJ2-4, is NAGVMQNPRHLVRRRGQEARLRCSPMKGHSHVYWYRQLPEEGLKFMVYLQKENIIDESGMPKERFSAEFPKEGPSILRIQQVVRGDSAAYFCASSPPGGANIQYFGAGTRLSVL.

This clone was picked up one time. The chain carries TRBV9 and TRBJ1-4, with a tentative D call TRBD1 (6 bases). Germline-derived CDR1 and CDR2 are SGDLS and YYNGEE. Deletions cut 0 bases from V and 7 bases from J, with 22 bases between. The CDR3 runs to 18 residues. The CDR3, as DNA: TGTGCCAGCAGCGTAGAAGGTGCAGGGGTCGTTACGGTTGAAAAACTGTTTTTT. It specifies CASSVEGAGVVTVEKLFF.

This rearrangement joins TRBV2 to TRBJ2-2; 7 bases agree with TRBD2. Trimming at V came to 7 bases and at J to 3 bases, leaving 5 bases not matched to a gene. This CDR3 has 14 amino acids. Germline V gene lookup returns CDR1 SNHLY and CDR2 FYNNEI. The CDR3 DNA sequence: TGTGCCAGCACGTCGAGCGGGGACACCGGGGAGCTGTTTTTT. Translation: CASTSSGDTGELFF.

The chain is built from TRBV6-5 and TRBJ2-1, with TRBD2 identical over 11 bases. After removal of 6 bases from V and 4 bases from J, the junction contained 2 bases not matched to a gene. The CDR3 is made up of 14 amino acids. CDR1 is MNHEY, CDR2 SVGAGI, per germline. The CDR3 loop is CASRLAGVYNEQFF. The CDR3 DNA reads as TGTGCCAGCAGACTAGCGGGGGTTTACAATGAGCAGTTCTTC.

The chain couples TRBV7-9 to TRBJ1-4; 9 nucleotides align to TRBD1. With V trimmed by 2 bases and J by 5 bases, 9 bases remained unmatched. This CDR3 contains 17 residues. Germline V CDR1 and CDR2: SEHNR, FQNEAQ (reference sequence). DNA for the CDR3: TGTGCCAGCAGCTTATACACGTCCGGGACAGGGAATGAAAAACTGTTTTTT. Translation: CASSLYTSGTGNEKLFF.

The V call is TRBV7-9, the J call TRBJ2-5; unclear D gene. Germline values: CDR1 SEHNR, CDR2 FQNEAQ (reference sequence). Trimming left V 5 bases short and J 5 bases short, with 12 bases between. The CDR3 consists of 13 residues. DNA of the CDR3: TGTGCCAGCAGCCCCCAGAACGGGGAGACCCAGTACTTC. Translation: CASSPQNGETQYF.

The rearrangement joins TRBV12-5 to TRBJ2-2; D possibly corresponds to TRBD1 (5 bases). Trimming left V 6 bases short and J 5 bases short, with 16 bases between. Germline V gene data show CDR1 as LGHNT and CDR2 as FRNRAP. The CDR3 is made up of 15 amino acids. The DNA of the CDR3 is TGTGCTAGTGGGGTCGAAGGGGCGAGAACCGGGGAGCTGTTTTTT. This codes for CASGVEGARTGELFF.

The J gene is TRBJ2-5, the V gene TRBV30, with D maybe TRBD2 (5 bases). This CDR3 is built from 13 residues. Germline values: CDR1 GTSNPN, CDR2 SVGIG (reference sequence). V dropped 7 bases and J dropped 2 bases, with 14 bases sitting between them. The CDR3 nucleotides read TGTGCCTCCCGCAAGCTAGCACAAGAGACCCAGTACTTC. It encodes CASRKLAQETQYF.

The V call is TRBV11-3, the J call TRBJ2-3, with 10 bases matching TRBD2. Germline CDR1 and CDR2: SGHNT and YENEEA. V was clipped by 5 bases and J by 5 bases; unmatched bases: 7. The CDR3 is made up of 15 amino acids. The CDR3 DNA reads as TGTGCCAGCAGCCACGGGGCTAGCGGGGGAGATACGCAGTATTTT. Amino acids: CASSHGASGGDTQYF. The full variable domain, its missing parts supplied by reference TRBV11-3 and TRBJ2-3, is EAGVVQSPRYKIIEKKQPVAFWCNPISGHNTLYWYLQNLGQGPELLIRYENEEAVDDSQLPKDRFSAERLKGVDSTLKIQPAELGDSAVYLCASSHGASGGDTQYFGPGTRLTVL.